This T cell receptor (beta chain) emerged from a study of cytomegalovirus exposure and HLA in healthy donors. In the study overall: Earlier results showed 90 million to 130 million unique TCR beta sequences derived from approximately 180 million T cells.

CDR3 length: 14 amino acids. J lost 4 bases, V lost 2 bases, and 3 bases had no gene match. The germline V gene encodes CDR1 SGHRS and CDR2 YFSETQ. Notes on this clone: Its specificity is not known.

Primers included in the PCR were 60 Vbeta and 13 Jbeta primers. TCRdb keeps only in-frame clones here, not all; method: immunoSEQ multiplex PCR. This repertoire shows around 150,000 clones, approximately 78% found once; its top ten account for 0.9% to 1%. Notes on the study in general: Immune exposure data for these donors was limited to CMV serostatus.

This sequence joins TRBV5-1 and TRBJ1-1; 9 bases fit TRBD1. Specimen: PBMCs. This sequence was found in a girl aged 2 to 9 in good health and CMV-seropositive. The CDR3 is CASSFRDRATEAFF. The CDR3 DNA reads TGCGCCAGCAGCTTCCGGGACAGGGCCACTGAAGCTTTCTTT.